The 6 T cell receptor beta chains presented below share a single source sample, sequenced in a study of blood T cell repertoires in COVID-19. Assay: immunoSEQ multiplex PCR; the TCRdb copy retains only in-frame clones and omits some. The table includes 350,000 to 500,000 clones, about 88% detected once. Sequenced sample: PBMCs or T cells enriched from blood (not recorded which). Receptor source: a woman aged 18-30 years who had been exposed to COVID-19.

The V gene is TRBV18, the J gene TRBJ2-2; 10 positions agree with TRBD2. V dropped 6 bases and J dropped 2; count of bases not matched to a gene: 6. The CDR3 length is 16 residues. Germline V gives CDR1 KGHSH, CDR2 LQKENI. The CDR3 is CASSYGTSVNTGELFF. CDR3 sequence (DNA): TGTGCCAGCTCCTACGGGACTAGCGTAAACACCGGGGAGCTGTTTTTT.

The gene calls are TRBV7-8 and TRBJ2-7, with 10 positions matching TRBD2. Losses at the gene ends were 3 bases for V and 5 bases for J; bases not matched to a gene: 19. CDR1 SGHVS and CDR2 FQNEAQ come from the germline V gene. CDR3 size: 19 residues. CDR3 protein: CASSFHQSGRGNPLDEQYF. CDR3 nucleotide sequence: TGTGCCAGCAGCTTTCACCAGAGCGGGAGGGGTAACCCACTCGACGAGCAGTACTTC.

The chain joins TRBV19 to TRBJ1-2; the D gene is possibly TRBD1 (5 bases). This CDR3 has 14 amino acids. The germline V gene encodes CDR1 LNHDA and CDR2 SQIVND (reference sequence). Trimming left V 4 bases short and J 0 bases short, with 9 bases between. DNA of the CDR3: TGTGCCAGTAGTACAGGGCTGACTAACTATGGCTACACCTTC. Protein: CASSTGLTNYGYTF.

This clone was recorded once. The chain carries TRBV5-4 and TRBJ2-2; TRBD2 matches at 9 bases. The CDR3 loop spans 17 amino acids. V lost 2 bases, J lost 4 bases, and 9 bases stayed unmatched. Germline CDR1 is SGHNT and CDR2 is YYREEE (reference sequence). This CDR3 is CASSFVRLAGPTGELFF. For the CDR3, the DNA is TGTGCCAGCAGCTTTGTACGTCTAGCGGGACCCACCGGGGAGCTGTTTTTT. Variable domain in full (rest from reference TRBV5-4 and TRBJ2-2): ETGVTQSPTHLIKTRGQQVTLRCSSQSGHNTVSWYQQALGQGPQFIFQYYREEENGRGNFPPRFSGLQFPNYSSELNVNALELDDSALYLCASSFVRLAGPTGELFFGEGSRLTVL.

This chain uses TRBV7-2 with TRBJ2-7; D gene unclear. The CDR3 is 15 amino acids. Germline V gene lookup returns CDR1 SGHTA and CDR2 FQGNSA. V lost 5 bases, J lost 1 base, and 15 bases lay in between. The CDR3 sequence: CASSRWSSSSYEQYF. For the CDR3, the DNA is TGTGCCAGCAGCCGGTGGAGTAGCTCATCCTACGAGCAGTACTTC. The whole variable domain, filled in from reference TRBV7-2 and TRBJ2-7, reads GAGVSQSPSNKVTEKGKDVELRCDPISGHTALYWYRQSLGQGLEFLIYFQGNSAPDKSGLPSDRFSAERTGGSVSTLTIQRTQQEDSAVYLCASSRWSSSSYEQYFGPGTRLTVT.

The CDR3 is CASSQGLNFYNEQFF. The CDR3 DNA reads as TGTGCCAGCAGCCAAGGACTAAATTTCTACAATGAGCAGTTCTTC. The chain couples TRBV14 to TRBJ2-1; tentatively, D is TRBD2 (5 bases). Germline CDR1 is SGHDN and CDR2 is FVKESK. Trimming took 1 base from V and 3 from J, leaving 10 bases between them. This CDR3 is built from 15 residues.